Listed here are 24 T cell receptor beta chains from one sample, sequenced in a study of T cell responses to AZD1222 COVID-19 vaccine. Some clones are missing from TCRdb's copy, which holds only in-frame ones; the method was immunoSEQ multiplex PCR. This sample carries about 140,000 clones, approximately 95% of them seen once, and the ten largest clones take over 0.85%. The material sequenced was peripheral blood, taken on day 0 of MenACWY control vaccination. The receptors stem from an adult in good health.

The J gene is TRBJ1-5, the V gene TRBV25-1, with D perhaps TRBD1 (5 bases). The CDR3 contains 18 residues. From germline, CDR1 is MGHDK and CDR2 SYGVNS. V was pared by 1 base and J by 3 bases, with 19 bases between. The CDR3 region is CASSESVQQAGHNQPQHF. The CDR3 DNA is TGTGCCAGCAGTGAATCAGTACAACAGGCCGGCCACAATCAGCCCCAGCATTTT.

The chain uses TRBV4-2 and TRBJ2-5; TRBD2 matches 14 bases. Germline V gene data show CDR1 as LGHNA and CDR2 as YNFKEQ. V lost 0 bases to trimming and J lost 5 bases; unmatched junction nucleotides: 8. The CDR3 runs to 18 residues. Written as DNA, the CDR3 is TGTGCCAGCAGCCAAGACAAGACTAGCGGGAGGGGATGGGAGACCCAGTACTTC. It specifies CASSQDKTSGRGWETQYF.

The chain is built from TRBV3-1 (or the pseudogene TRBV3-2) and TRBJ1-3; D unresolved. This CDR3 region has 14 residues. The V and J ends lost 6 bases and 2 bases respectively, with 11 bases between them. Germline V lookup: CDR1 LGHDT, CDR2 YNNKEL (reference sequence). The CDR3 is CASRMVGTGNTIYF. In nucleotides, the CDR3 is TGTGCCAGCAGAATGGTGGGGACTGGAAACACCATATATTTT.

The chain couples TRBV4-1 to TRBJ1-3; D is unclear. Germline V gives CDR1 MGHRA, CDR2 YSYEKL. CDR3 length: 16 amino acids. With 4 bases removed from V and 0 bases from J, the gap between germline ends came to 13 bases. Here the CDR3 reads CASSRLLDTSGNTIYF. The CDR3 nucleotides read TGCGCCAGCAGCCGCCTGCTTGATACCTCTGGAAACACCATATATTTT.

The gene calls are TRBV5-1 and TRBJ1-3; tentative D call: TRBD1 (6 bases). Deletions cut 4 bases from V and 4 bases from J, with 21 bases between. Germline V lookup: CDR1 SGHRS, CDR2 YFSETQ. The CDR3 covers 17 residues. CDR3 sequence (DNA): TGCGCCAGCAGCCATGGCACAGGGAGGCAGGAGGGAAACACCATATATTTT. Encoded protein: CASSHGTGRQEGNTIYF.

CDR3 DNA: TGTGCCAGCAGCCAAGTCGGCGGGGAGCTGTTTTTT. It yields the protein CASSQVGGELFF. The chain carries TRBV3-1 (or the pseudogene TRBV3-2) and TRBJ2-2; D remains unclear. The V gene's germline CDR1 is LGHDT and CDR2 YNNKEL (reference sequence). Trimming pared 1 base from V and 7 bases from J, leaving 4 bases between. This CDR3 has 12 amino acids.

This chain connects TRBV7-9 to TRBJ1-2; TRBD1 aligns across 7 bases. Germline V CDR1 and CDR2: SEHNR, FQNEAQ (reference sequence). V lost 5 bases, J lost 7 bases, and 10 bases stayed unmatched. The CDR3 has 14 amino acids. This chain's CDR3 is CASSLDRVVGGYTF. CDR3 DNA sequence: TGTGCCAGCAGCCTAGACAGGGTTGTGGGTGGCTACACCTTC.

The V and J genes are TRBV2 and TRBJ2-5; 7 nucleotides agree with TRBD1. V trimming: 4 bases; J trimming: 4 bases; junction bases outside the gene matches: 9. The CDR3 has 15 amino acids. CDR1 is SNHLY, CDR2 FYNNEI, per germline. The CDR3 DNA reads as TGTGCCAGCAGTGGAGGGGGCGTCGGTGGAGAGACCCAGTACTTC. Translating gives CASSGGGVGGETQYF. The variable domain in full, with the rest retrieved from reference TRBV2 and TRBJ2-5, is EPEVTQTPSHQVTQMGQEVILRCVPISNHLYFYWYRQILGQKVEFLVSFYNNEISEKSEIFDDQFSVERPDGSNFTLKIRSTKLEDSAMYFCASSGGGVGGETQYFGPGTRLLVL.

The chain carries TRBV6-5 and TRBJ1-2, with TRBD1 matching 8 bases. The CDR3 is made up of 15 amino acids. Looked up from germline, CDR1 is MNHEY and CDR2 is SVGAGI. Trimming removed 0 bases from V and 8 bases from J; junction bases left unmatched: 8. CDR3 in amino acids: CASSYSQGALRGYTF. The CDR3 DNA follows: TGTGCCAGCAGTTACTCGCAGGGGGCTTTGCGGGGCTACACCTTC.

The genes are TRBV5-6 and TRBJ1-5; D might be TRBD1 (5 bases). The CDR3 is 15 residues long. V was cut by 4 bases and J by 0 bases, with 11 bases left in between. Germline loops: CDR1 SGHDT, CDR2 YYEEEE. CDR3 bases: TGTGCCAGCAGCAGGGGACGGAATAGCAATCAGCCCCAGCATTTT. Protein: CASSRGRNSNQPQHF.

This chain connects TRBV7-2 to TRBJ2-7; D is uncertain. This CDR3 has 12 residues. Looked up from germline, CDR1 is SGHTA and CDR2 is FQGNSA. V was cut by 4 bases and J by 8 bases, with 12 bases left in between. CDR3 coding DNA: TGTGCCAGCAGCTCCTATTCTAAGAAGCAGTACTTC. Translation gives CASSSYSKKQYF.

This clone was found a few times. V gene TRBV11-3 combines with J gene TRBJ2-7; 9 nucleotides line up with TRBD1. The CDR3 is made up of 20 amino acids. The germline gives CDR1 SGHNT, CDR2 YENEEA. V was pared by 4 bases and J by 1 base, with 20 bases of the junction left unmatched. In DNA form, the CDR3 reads TGTGCCAGCAGCTCAGAGGGATCCTTCGGACAGGGGAGTTGGTCCTACGAGCAGTACTTC. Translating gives CASSSEGSFGQGSWSYEQYF.

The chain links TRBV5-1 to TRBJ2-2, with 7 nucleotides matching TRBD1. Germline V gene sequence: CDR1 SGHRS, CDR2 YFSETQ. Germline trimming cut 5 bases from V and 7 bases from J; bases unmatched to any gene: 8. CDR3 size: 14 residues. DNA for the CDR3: TGCGCCAGCAGAACCGGGACAGCGGACGGGGAGCTGTTTTTT. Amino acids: CASRTGTADGELFF. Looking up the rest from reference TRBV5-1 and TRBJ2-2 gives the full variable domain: KAGVTQTPRYLIKTRGQQVTLSCSPISGHRSVSWYQQTPGQGLQFLFEYFSETQRNKGNFPGRFSGRQFSNSRSEMNVSTLELGDSALYLCASRTGTADGELFFGEGSRLTVL.

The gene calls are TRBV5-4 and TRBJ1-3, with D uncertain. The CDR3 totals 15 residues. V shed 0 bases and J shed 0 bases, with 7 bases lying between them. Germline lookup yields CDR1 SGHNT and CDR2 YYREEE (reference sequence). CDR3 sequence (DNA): TGTGCCAGCAGCTTGGACAGTCACTCTGGAAACACCATATATTTT. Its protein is CASSLDSHSGNTIYF.

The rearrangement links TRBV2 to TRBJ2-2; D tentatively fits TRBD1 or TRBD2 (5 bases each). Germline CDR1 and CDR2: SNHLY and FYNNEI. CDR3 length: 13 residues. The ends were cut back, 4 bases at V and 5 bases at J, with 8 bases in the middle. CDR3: CASSVEGTGELFF. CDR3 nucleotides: TGTGCCAGCAGTGTCGAGGGGACCGGGGAGCTGTTTTTT.

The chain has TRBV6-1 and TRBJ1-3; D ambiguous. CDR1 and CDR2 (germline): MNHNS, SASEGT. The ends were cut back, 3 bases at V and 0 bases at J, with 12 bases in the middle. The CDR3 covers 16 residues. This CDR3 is CASSEAPPYSGNTIYF. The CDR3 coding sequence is TGTGCCAGCAGTGAGGCACCGCCGTACTCTGGAAACACCATATATTTT.

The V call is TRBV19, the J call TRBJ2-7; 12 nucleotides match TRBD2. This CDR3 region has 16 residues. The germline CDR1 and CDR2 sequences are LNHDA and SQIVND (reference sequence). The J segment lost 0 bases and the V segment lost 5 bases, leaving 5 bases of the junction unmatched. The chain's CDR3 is CASSPKTSGSSYEQYF. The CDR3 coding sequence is TGTGCCAGTAGTCCCAAGACTAGCGGGAGCTCCTACGAGCAGTACTTC.

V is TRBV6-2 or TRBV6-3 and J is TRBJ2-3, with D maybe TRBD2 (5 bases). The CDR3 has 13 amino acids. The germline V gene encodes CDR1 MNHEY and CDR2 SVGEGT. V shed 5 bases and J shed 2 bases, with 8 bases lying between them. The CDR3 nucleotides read TGTGCCAGCAGTCTGGGAGACACAGATACGCAGTATTTT. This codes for CASSLGDTDTQYF.

CDR3 sequence reads: CASSHRVLVDYGYTF. The CDR3 DNA follows: TGTGCCAGCAGCCACCGGGTATTGGTTGACTATGGCTACACCTTC. This chain uses TRBV7-2 with TRBJ1-2, with D unclear. This CDR3 spans 15 amino acids. In germline, CDR1 is SGHTA, CDR2 FQGNSA. Between the trimmed V and J ends, which lost 5 bases and 3 bases, there was a span of 16 bases.

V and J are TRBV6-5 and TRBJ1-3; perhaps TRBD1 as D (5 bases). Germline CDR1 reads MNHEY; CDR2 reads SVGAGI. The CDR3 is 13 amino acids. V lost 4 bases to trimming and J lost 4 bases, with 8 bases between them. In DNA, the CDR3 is TGTGCCAGCAGTTGGGACGGAGGAAACACCATATATTTT. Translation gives CASSWDGGNTIYF.

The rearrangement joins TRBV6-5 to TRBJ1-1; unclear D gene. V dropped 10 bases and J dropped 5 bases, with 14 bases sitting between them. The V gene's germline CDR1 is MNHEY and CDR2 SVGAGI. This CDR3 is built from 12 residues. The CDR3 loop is CATQRVRTEAFF. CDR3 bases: TGTGCCACCCAACGGGTCCGTACTGAAGCTTTCTTT.

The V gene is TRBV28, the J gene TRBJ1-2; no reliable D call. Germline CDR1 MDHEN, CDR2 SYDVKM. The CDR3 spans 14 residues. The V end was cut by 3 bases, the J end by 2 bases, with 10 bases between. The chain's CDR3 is CASSFTAENYGYTF. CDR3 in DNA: TGTGCCAGCAGTTTCACGGCGGAGAACTATGGCTACACCTTC.

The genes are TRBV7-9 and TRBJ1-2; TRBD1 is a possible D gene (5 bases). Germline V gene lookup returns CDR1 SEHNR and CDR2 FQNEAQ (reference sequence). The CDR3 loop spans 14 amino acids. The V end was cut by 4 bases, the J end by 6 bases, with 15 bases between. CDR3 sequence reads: CASSWIDRKNGYTF. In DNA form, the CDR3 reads TGTGCCAGCAGCTGGATCGACAGAAAAAATGGCTACACCTTC. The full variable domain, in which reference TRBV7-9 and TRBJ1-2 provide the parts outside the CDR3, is DTGVSQNPRHKITKRGQNVTFRCDPISEHNRLYWYRQTLGQGPEFLTYFQNEAQLEKSRLLSDRFSAERPKGSFSTLEIQRTEQGDSAMYLCASSWIDRKNGYTFGSGTRLTVV.

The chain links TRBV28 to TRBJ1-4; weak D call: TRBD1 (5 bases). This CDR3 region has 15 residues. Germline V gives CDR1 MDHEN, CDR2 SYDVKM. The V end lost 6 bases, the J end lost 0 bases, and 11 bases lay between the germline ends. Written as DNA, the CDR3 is TGTGCCAGCAGGCGCTGGGGGGCAACTAATGAAAAACTGTTTTTT. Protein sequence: CASRRWGATNEKLFF. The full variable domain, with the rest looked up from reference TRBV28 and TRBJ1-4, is DVKVTQSSRYLVKRTGEKVFLECVQDMDHENMFWYRQDPGLGLRLIYFSYDVKMKEKGDIPEGYSVSREKKERFSLILESASTNQTSMYLCASRRWGATNEKLFFGSGTQLSVL.